Sequencing of this T cell receptor beta chain was carried out in a study of T cells in Graves' hyperthyroidism and ophthalmopathy. This clonotype has more than one count but fewer than ten. What it binds is unknown. Study-level points and caveats: Researchers report that a 13 V-J model separated ophthalmopathy from stable hyperthyroidism.

Orbital computed tomography, thyroid ultrasound, serum thyroxine and TRAb, and clinical symptoms together informed the diagnoses. Deletions cut 4 bases from V and 9 bases from J, with 13 bases between. Germline V CDR1 and CDR2: SGHTA, FQGNSA. The length of the CDR3 is 13 residues. What was amplified from RNA transcripts were TCR beta CDR3 regions. The HTBI primer set drove a first-round RT-PCR of the TCR CDR3. Each CDR3 protein gets one entry after TCRdb re-called the multiplex PCR reads with MiXCR. The sample carries approximately 700,000 distinct CDR3 sequences, about 45% recorded once. The J gene is TRBJ1-5, the V gene TRBV7-2; D not certain. Sequencing used peripheral blood or thyroid tissue (not recorded which). The origin of this receptor is an adult man with Graves' disease, either hyperthyroidism or ophthalmopathy (not recorded which). DNA for the CDR3: TGTGCCAGCAGCTCGGATCCCGGTCGGCCCCAGCATTTT. Its translation is CASSSDPGRPQHF.